This TCR beta chain was identified during a study of shared clonotypes between healthy human individuals. Naive CD8 cells lacked CD45RO and underwent positive selection for CCR7, leaving out terminally differentiated effector memory CD45RA+ cells. The study's findings and limits: Rarefaction revealed incomplete sorted-subset sequencing despite large depth. An expected dependence of interdonor clonotype sharing on sequencing depth was noted.

Comments on this clone: No antigen is known for it.

Per the authors' pipeline: ImmunoSEQ yielded junction-only sequences lacking quality scores, so filtering differed. Only in-frame clones appear in the TCRdb table, and some are missing; sequencing was by immunoSEQ multiplex PCR. V and J calls and clone size are those listed in that table; D and trimming were worked out from the DNA. This sample has hundreds of thousands of clones, with 80% to 95% found just once. Germline CDR1 is MNHEY and CDR2 is SVGAGI. The CDR3 is 13 residues long. J lost 4 bases, V lost 9 bases, and 8 bases had no gene match. The TCR comes from a young man in good health. V is TRBV6-5 and J is TRBJ1-1; 7 positions agree with TRBD1. Sequenced material: naive CD8+ T cells sorted from blood. The CDR3 protein is CAREVGQSTEAFF. In nucleotides, the CDR3 is TGTGCCAGGGAGGTGGGACAGTCCACTGAAGCTTTCTTT.